Each of the 27 T cell receptor beta chains below was sequenced from the same sample in a study of blood T cell repertoires in COVID-19. Clones were read by immunoSEQ multiplex PCR, and TCRdb kept only the in-frame ones, dropping some. The sample lists tens of thousands of clones, around 84% occurring once. The sequenced material came from peripheral blood. The receptor set was obtained from a man aged 50-59 years with acute or convalescent COVID-19.

For the CDR3, the DNA is TGTGCCAGCAGCCCCGCCCGGGACTCAAACTCCTACAATGAGCAGTTCTTC. Its protein product is CASSPARDSNSYNEQFF. The V and J genes are TRBV28 and TRBJ2-1; a possible D gene is TRBD2 (6 bases). Per the germline V gene, CDR1 is MDHEN and CDR2 is SYDVKM. V lost 6 bases, J lost 0 bases, and 18 bases lay in between. The CDR3 totals 17 residues.

The gene calls are TRBV6-6 and TRBJ1-5, with D possibly TRBD1 on 5 matching bases. This CDR3 has 15 residues. V was cut by 5 bases and J by 5 bases, with 16 bases left in between. Germline CDR1 and CDR2: MNHNY and SVGAGI (reference sequence). CDR3 sequence reads: CASSKGREGDQPQHF. In DNA, the CDR3 is TGTGCCAGCAGTAAAGGCAGGGAAGGGGATCAGCCCCAGCATTTT.

The chain combines TRBV5-1 with TRBJ1-5, with TRBD1 matching over 7 bases. After removal of 3 bases from V and 2 bases from J, the junction contained 2 bases not matched to a gene. The CDR3 is 14 residues long. Per germline, CDR1 SGHRS and CDR2 YFSETQ. CDR3 sequence reads: CASSYQGGNQPQHF. The DNA for the CDR3 is TGCGCCAGCAGCTACCAGGGGGGCAATCAGCCCCAGCATTTT.

The chain is built from TRBV13 and TRBJ1-4, with TRBD1 matching over 8 bases. V was clipped by 5 bases and J by 7 bases; unmatched bases: 6. The CDR3 has 14 residues. Germline CDR1 is PRHDT and CDR2 is FYEKMQ (reference sequence). The CDR3 protein is CASSPRQGIEKLFF. The DNA of the CDR3 is TGTGCCAGCAGCCCGAGACAGGGGATTGAAAAACTGTTTTTT.

This chain links TRBV7-6 with TRBJ2-7; a possible D gene is TRBD1 (5 bases). The CDR3 runs 14 residues. Germline loops: CDR1 SGHVS, CDR2 FNYEAQ. V dropped 3 bases and J dropped 4 bases, with 13 bases sitting between them. The CDR3 DNA sequence: TGTGCCAGCAGCTTGCAGGGTTCGAGGTACGAGCAGTACTTC. This codes for CASSLQGSRYEQYF.

The gene calls are TRBV4-1 and TRBJ1-2; D is unclear. Germline-derived CDR1 and CDR2 are MGHRA and YSYEKL. This CDR3 is 12 amino acids long. The V and J ends lost 0 bases and 13 bases respectively, with 12 bases between them. CDR3 in DNA: TGCGCCAGCAGCCAAGACCCTGGGCTGCCCACCTTC. Translation: CASSQDPGLPTF.

The chain is built from TRBV14 and TRBJ2-3; maybe TRBD1 (5 bases). The CDR3 loop spans 14 amino acids. The ends were cut back, 4 bases at V and 5 bases at J, with 13 bases in the middle. The germline CDR1 and CDR2 sequences are SGHDN and FVKESK. The DNA of the CDR3 is TGTGCCAGCAGCCCCTACAGGTCCATAGATACGCAGTATTTT. Its translation is CASSPYRSIDTQYF.

Only a few counts were recorded for this clone. This CDR3 reads CASSYYLQGRQPQHF. CDR3 coding DNA: TGTGCCAGCAGCTACTACTTACAGGGGAGGCAGCCCCAGCATTTT. The chain employs TRBV5-5 and TRBJ1-5; 7 positions agree with TRBD1. V lost 3 bases, J lost 7 bases, and 10 bases stayed unmatched. CDR3 size: 15 residues. Germline lookup yields CDR1 SGHKS and CDR2 YYEKEE (reference sequence).

The V gene is TRBV9, the J gene TRBJ2-7; 7 bases are shared with TRBD1. CDR1 and CDR2 from the germline V gene are SGDLS and YYNGEE. The CDR3 is 12 residues long. The ends lost 0 bases at V and 6 bases at J; junction bases unmatched: 0. This CDR3 reads CASSVDRGEQYF. The CDR3 DNA follows: TGTGCCAGCAGCGTAGACAGGGGCGAGCAGTACTTC.

CDR3 sequence reads: CASSNSWISDTEAFF. CDR3 nucleotides: TGTGCCAGTAGTAACAGTTGGATTTCTGACACTGAAGCTTTCTTT. The chain recombines TRBV19 with TRBJ1-1; D ambiguous. This CDR3 is 15 amino acids long. Between the trimmed V and J ends, which lost 4 bases and 3 bases, there was a span of 15 bases. CDR1 and CDR2 (germline): LNHDA, SQIVND (reference sequence).

The chain has TRBV9 and TRBJ2-5; 12 positions agree with TRBD2. The J segment lost 4 bases and the V segment lost 2 bases, leaving 6 bases of the junction unmatched. The CDR3 runs to 16 residues. CDR1 and CDR2 from the germline V gene are SGDLS and YYNGEE. The CDR3 bases are TGTGCCAGCAGCGTTGGACTAGCGGGGTTTATAGAGACCCAGTACTTC. Translated: CASSVGLAGFIETQYF.

The chain couples TRBV20-1 to TRBJ2-1; D is perhaps TRBD2 (5 bases). Between the trimmed V and J ends, which lost 6 bases and 13 bases, there was a span of 13 bases. This CDR3 comprises 10 residues. Germline V gene data show CDR1 as DFQATT and CDR2 as SNEGSKA (reference sequence). In DNA, the CDR3 is TGCAGTGCGCTTTACGGGGTACAGTTCTTC. Protein: CSALYGVQFF.

The V gene is TRBV20-1, the J gene TRBJ2-1; 10 bases agree with TRBD1. The CDR3 extends over 14 amino acids. Germline V lookup: CDR1 DFQATT, CDR2 SNEGSKA (reference sequence). The junction had 7 bases not matched to a gene; V was cut back by 3 bases and J by 8 bases. CDR3 residues: CSASRRDRGDEQFF. Here the CDR3 DNA reads TGCAGTGCTAGTCGGCGGGACAGGGGCGATGAGCAGTTCTTC.

This clone turned up a few times. The chain employs TRBV6-2 or TRBV6-3 and TRBJ2-7; D may be TRBD1 (6 bases). CDR1 is MNHEY and CDR2 is SVGEGT in the germline V gene. This CDR3 has 13 amino acids. Trimming took 4 bases from V and 5 from J, leaving 12 bases between them. CDR3 region: CASSLTGAHEQYF. Written as DNA, the CDR3 is TGTGCCAGCAGTTTGACAGGAGCCCACGAGCAGTACTTC.

The rearrangement links TRBV29-1 to TRBJ1-5, with 8 nucleotides matching TRBD1. Unmatched junction bases numbered 9, after V lost 5 bases and J lost 6 bases. This CDR3 spans 14 amino acids. CDR1 SQVTM and CDR2 ANQGSEA come from the germline V gene. CDR3 region: CSVTGQGKGQPQHF. For the CDR3, the DNA is TGCAGCGTTACAGGACAGGGTAAGGGTCAGCCCCAGCATTTT.

This clone was counted once. This chain uses TRBV24-1 with TRBJ2-3; 7 nucleotides align to TRBD2. Losses at the gene ends were 7 bases for V and 2 bases for J; bases not matched to a gene: 8. The germline CDR1 and CDR2 sequences are KGHDR and SFDVKD. The CDR3 runs to 15 residues. In nucleotides, the CDR3 is TGTGCCACCAGCCTCGGGACTACAATCACAGATACGCAGTATTTT. It is translated as CATSLGTTITDTQYF.

In DNA, the CDR3 is TGCGCCAGCAGCTCGGGACTAGCCACCGGGGAGCTGTTTTTT. This codes for CASSSGLATGELFF. V is TRBV5-1 and J is TRBJ2-2, with 9 bases identical to TRBD2. The V and J ends lost 3 bases and 4 bases, in that order; junction bases with no gene match: 1. The CDR3 has 14 residues. CDR1 is SGHRS, CDR2 YFSETQ, per germline.

V usage is TRBV27 and J usage is TRBJ2-5, with 9 bases that match TRBD1. Germline V gives CDR1 MNHEY, CDR2 SMNVEV (reference sequence). The CDR3 is 15 amino acids. Trimming took 4 bases from V and 4 from J; bases not matched to a gene: 7. Here the CDR3 reads CASSSPTGGRETQYF. CDR3 DNA sequence: TGTGCCAGCAGTTCCCCGACAGGGGGACGAGAGACCCAGTACTTC.

This chain connects TRBV5-1 to TRBJ2-3, with 14 bases fitting TRBD2. Germline CDR1 and CDR2: SGHRS and YFSETQ. This CDR3 region has 16 residues. V lost 3 bases to trimming and J lost 4 bases; unmatched junction nucleotides: 4. This CDR3 reads CASSSWTSGRPDTQYF. The DNA for the CDR3 is TGCGCCAGCAGCTCCTGGACTAGCGGGAGGCCAGATACGCAGTATTTT. Full variable domain (remainder filled in from reference TRBV5-1 and TRBJ2-3): KAGVTQTPRYLIKTRGQQVTLSCSPISGHRSVSWYQQTPGQGLQFLFEYFSETQRNKGNFPGRFSGRQFSNSRSEMNVSTLELGDSALYLCASSSWTSGRPDTQYFGPGTRLTVL.

This clone occurred once. The chain is built from TRBV5-1 and TRBJ1-3; D is unresolved. The V gene lost 0 bases and the J gene lost 1 base, with 8 bases spanning the gap. From germline, CDR1 is SGHRS and CDR2 YFSETQ. This CDR3 comprises 15 residues. The CDR3 nucleotides are TGCGCCAGCAGCTTGGGGCTGTCTTCTGGAAACACCATATATTTT. Translated: CASSLGLSSGNTIYF.

The chain links TRBV20-1 to TRBJ2-1, with 10 bases aligning to TRBD2. Germline values: CDR1 DFQATT, CDR2 SNEGSKA (reference sequence). V shed 3 bases, J shed 4 bases, and the junction held 12 bases outside the gene matches. There are 17 residues in the CDR3. The CDR3, as DNA: TGCAGTGCTAGTCCCCTGGTCTCTAGCGGGAGATACAATGAGCAGTTCTTC. Protein sequence: CSASPLVSSGRYNEQFF.

The CDR3 loop is CASSVAGVVSDTQYF. The CDR3 DNA reads as TGTGCCAGCAGCGTAGCGGGGGTGGTGTCAGATACGCAGTATTTT. The chain couples TRBV9 to TRBJ2-3, with a tentative D call TRBD2 (6 bases). CDR3 length: 15 residues. The ends were cut back, 0 bases at V and 4 bases at J, with 12 bases in the middle. CDR1 and CDR2 from the germline V gene are SGDLS and YYNGEE.

The CDR3 protein is CASSLSPLAGEGTGELFF. Here the CDR3 DNA reads TGTGCCAGCAGTTTATCCCCATTAGCGGGAGAAGGAACCGGGGAGCTGTTTTTT. The V call is TRBV27, the J call TRBJ2-2; 9 bases are a match to TRBD2. CDR3 length: 18 residues. Germline V gives CDR1 MNHEY, CDR2 SMNVEV (reference sequence). V lost 0 bases to trimming and J lost 5 bases; unmatched junction nucleotides: 10.

This rearrangement joins TRBV14 to TRBJ1-6; 9 bases line up with TRBD1. The CDR3 runs to 19 residues. CDR1 and CDR2 from the germline V gene are SGHDN and FVKESK. With 5 bases clipped from V and 4 bases from J, the junction kept 15 bases outside the gene matches. The CDR3, as DNA: TGTGCCAGCAGCTCTCATCGAATTGGGACAGGGACTTATAATTCACCCCTCCACTTT. As protein: CASSSHRIGTGTYNSPLHF.

The chain recombines TRBV12-3 or TRBV12-4 with TRBJ1-1; 8 bases align to TRBD1. The CDR3 loop spans 13 amino acids. The V and J ends lost 10 bases and 1 base, in that order; junction bases with no gene match: 5. The CDR3 nucleotides read TGTGCCATCGACAGGGGATGGAACACTGAAGCTTTCTTT. Amino acids: CAIDRGWNTEAFF.

This clone was seen a handful of times. The chain recombines TRBV4-1 with TRBJ2-2; TRBD2 agrees at 9 bases. With 1 base clipped from V and 9 bases from J, the junction kept 12 bases outside the gene matches. Germline CDR1 reads MGHRA; CDR2 reads YSYEKL. This CDR3 comprises 17 residues. The CDR3, as DNA: TGCGCCAGCAGCCAAGGCACCGGGACTAGCTTGCGGCGGGAGCTGTTTTTT. Translated, it gives CASSQGTGTSLRRELFF.

The CDR3: CASSSSSDRGRTGELFF. The CDR3 DNA follows: TGTGCCAGCAGTTCCTCCTCGGACAGGGGAAGGACCGGGGAGCTGTTTTTT. V and J are TRBV28 and TRBJ2-2, with 9 bases that match TRBD1. Germline assignment: CDR1 MDHEN and CDR2 SYDVKM. The CDR3 has 17 residues. V lost 4 bases and J lost 5; bases outside the gene matches: 11. Using reference TRBV28 and TRBJ2-2 for the parts outside the CDR3, the full variable domain is DVKVTQSSRYLVKRTGEKVFLECVQDMDHENMFWYRQDPGLGLRLIYFSYDVKMKEKGDIPEGYSVSREKKERFSLILESASTNQTSMYLCASSSSSDRGRTGELFFGEGSRLTVL.